This TCR beta chain was captured in a study of blood T cell repertoires in COVID-19. Authors' analysis steps: Estimation of nucleated cell counts was performed using reference gene primer amplification. Sequencing was performed with immunoSEQ multiplex PCR; in TCRdb, only in-frame clones are kept and a portion is missing. The V and J calls and clone size were taken over from that table, and D and trimming were inferred from the DNA. Among just under 350,000 clones listed, around 91% were seen once. Germline CDR1 and CDR2: KGHSH and LQKENI. The CDR3 is made up of 14 amino acids. The J segment lost 5 bases and the V segment lost 6 bases, leaving 8 bases of the junction unmatched.

The rearrangement links TRBV18 to TRBJ2-5; 8 bases agree with TRBD2. The TCR sequence derives from a woman between 18 and 30 years old who had recovered from COVID-19. Sequences were obtained from peripheral blood. Written as DNA, the CDR3 is TGTGCCAGCTCGCCCCCCGGGACTAGGGAGACCCAGTACTTC. Translation: CASSPPGTRETQYF.